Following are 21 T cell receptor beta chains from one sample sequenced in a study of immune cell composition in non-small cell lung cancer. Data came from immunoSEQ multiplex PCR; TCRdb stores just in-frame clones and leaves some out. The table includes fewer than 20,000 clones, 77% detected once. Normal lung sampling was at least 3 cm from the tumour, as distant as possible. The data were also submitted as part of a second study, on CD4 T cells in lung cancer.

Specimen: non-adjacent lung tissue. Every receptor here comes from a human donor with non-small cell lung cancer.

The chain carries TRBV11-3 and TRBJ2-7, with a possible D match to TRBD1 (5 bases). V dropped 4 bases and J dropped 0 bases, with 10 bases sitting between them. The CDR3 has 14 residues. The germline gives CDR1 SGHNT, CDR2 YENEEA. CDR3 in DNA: TGTGCCAGCAGCTCACAGGAGCCCTCCTACGAGCAGTACTTC. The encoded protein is CASSSQEPSYEQYF.

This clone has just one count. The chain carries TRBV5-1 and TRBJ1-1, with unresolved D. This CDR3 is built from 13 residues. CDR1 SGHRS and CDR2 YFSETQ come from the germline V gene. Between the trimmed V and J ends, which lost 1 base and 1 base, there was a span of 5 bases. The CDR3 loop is CASSLSPNTEAFF. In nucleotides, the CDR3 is TGCGCCAGCAGCTTGTCTCCGAACACTGAAGCTTTCTTT. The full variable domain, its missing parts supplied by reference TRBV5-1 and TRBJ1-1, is KAGVTQTPRYLIKTRGQQVTLSCSPISGHRSVSWYQQTPGQGLQFLFEYFSETQRNKGNFPGRFSGRQFSNSRSEMNVSTLELGDSALYLCASSLSPNTEAFFGQGTRLTVV.

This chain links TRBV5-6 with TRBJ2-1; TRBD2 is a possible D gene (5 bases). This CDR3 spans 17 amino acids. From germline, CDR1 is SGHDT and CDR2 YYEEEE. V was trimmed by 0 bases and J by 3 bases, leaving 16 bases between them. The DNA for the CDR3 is TGTGCCAGCAGCTTGGGAGGGTCAGTTATCCGCTACAATGAGCAGTTCTTC. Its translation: CASSLGGSVIRYNEQFF.

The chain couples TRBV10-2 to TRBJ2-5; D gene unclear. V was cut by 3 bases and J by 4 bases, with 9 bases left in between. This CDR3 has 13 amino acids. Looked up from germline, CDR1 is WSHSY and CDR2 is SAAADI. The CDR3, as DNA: TGCGCCAGCAGTGATCGGGCTAGAGAGACCCAGTACTTC. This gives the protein CASSDRARETQYF.

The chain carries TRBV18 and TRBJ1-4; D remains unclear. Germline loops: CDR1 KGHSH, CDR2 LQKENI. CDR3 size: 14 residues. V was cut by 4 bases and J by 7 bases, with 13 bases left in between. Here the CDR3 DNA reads TGTGCCAGCTCACGTGCCAGGTCTGGTGAAAAACTGTTTTTT. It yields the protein CASSRARSGEKLFF.

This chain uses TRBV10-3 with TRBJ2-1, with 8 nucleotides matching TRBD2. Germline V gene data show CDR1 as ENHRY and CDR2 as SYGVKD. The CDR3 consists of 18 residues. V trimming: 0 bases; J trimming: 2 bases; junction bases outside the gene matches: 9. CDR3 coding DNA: TGTGCCATCAGTGAGTCGAGGTCTAGCGGGTTTACCTACAATGAGCAGTTCTTC. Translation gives CAISESRSSGFTYNEQFF.

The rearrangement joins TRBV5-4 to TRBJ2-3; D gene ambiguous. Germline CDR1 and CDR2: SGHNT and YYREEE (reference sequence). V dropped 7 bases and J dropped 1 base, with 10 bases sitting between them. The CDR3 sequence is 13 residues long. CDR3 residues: CASRIAGTDTQYF. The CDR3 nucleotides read TGTGCCAGCCGGATAGCAGGCACAGATACGCAGTATTTT.

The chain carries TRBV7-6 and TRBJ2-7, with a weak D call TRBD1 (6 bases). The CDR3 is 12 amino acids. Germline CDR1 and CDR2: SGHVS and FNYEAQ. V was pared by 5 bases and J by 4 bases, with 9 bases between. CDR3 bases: TGTGCCAGCAGCCCTGGACAGTACGAGCAGTACTTC. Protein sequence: CASSPGQYEQYF.

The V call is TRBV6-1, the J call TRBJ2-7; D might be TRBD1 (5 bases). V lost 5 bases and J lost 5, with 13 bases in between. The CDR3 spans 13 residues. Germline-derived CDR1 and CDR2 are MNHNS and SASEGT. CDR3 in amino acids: CASSRPQGDEQYF. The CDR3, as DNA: TGTGCCAGCAGTCGACCGCAGGGTGACGAGCAGTACTTC.

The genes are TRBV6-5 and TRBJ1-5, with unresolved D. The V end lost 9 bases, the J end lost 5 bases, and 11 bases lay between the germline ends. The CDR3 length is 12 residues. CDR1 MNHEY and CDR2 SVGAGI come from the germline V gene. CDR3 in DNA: TGTGCCAGTGAGGGTATGGATCAGCCCCAGCATTTT. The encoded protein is CASEGMDQPQHF.

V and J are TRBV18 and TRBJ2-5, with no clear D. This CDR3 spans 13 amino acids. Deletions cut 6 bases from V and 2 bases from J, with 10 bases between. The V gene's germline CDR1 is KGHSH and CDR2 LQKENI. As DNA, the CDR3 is TGTGCCAGCTCTTGGGGTACACAAGAGACCCAGTACTTC. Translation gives CASSWGTQETQYF. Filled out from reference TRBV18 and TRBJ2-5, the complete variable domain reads NAGVMQNPRHLVRRRGQEARLRCSPMKGHSHVYWYRQLPEEGLKFMVYLQKENIIDESGMPKERFSAEFPKEGPSILRIQQVVRGDSAAYFCASSWGTQETQYFGPGTRLLVL.

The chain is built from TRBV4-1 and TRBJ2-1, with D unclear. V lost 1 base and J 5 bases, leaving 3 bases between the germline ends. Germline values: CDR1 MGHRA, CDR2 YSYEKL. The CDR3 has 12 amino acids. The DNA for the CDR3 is TGCGCCAGCAGCCAAGTCCACAATGAGCAGTTCTTC. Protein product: CASSQVHNEQFF.

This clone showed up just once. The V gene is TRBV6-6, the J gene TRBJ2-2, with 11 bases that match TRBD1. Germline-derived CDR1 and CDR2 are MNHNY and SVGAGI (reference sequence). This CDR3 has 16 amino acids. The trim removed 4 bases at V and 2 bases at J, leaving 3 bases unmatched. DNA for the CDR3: TGTGCCAGCAGTTTCCGGACAGGGGGCAACACCGGGGAGCTGTTTTTT. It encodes CASSFRTGGNTGELFF.

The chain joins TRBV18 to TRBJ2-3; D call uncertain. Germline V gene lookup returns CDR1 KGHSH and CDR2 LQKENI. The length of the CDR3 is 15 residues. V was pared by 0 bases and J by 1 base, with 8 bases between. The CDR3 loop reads CASSPPGGRTDTQYF. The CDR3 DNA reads TGTGCCAGCTCACCACCGGGCGGCCGCACAGATACGCAGTATTTT.

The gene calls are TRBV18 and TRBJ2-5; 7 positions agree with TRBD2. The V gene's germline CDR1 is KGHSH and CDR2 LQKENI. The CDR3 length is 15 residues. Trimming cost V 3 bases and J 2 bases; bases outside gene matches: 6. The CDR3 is CASSPTASGQETQYF. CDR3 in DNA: TGTGCCAGCTCACCTACGGCTAGCGGACAAGAGACCCAGTACTTC.

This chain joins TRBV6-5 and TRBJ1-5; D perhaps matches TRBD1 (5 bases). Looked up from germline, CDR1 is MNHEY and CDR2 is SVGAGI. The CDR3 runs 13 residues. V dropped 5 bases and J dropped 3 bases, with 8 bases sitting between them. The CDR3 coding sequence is TGTGCCAGCAGTGTCAGGGTCAATCAGCCCCAGCATTTT. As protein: CASSVRVNQPQHF.

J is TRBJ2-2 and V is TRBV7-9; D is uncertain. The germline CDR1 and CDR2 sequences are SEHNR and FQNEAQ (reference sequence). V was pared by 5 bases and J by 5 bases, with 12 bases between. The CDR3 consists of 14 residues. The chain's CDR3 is CASSPSHRTGELFF. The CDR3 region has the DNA TGTGCCAGCAGCCCCAGCCATAGGACCGGGGAGCTGTTTTTT.

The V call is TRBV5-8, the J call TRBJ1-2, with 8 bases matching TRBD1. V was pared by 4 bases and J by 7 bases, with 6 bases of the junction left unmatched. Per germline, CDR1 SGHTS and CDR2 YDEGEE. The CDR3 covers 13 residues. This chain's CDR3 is CASSVGTGGGYTF. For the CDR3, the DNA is TGTGCCAGCAGCGTCGGGACAGGCGGTGGCTACACCTTC.

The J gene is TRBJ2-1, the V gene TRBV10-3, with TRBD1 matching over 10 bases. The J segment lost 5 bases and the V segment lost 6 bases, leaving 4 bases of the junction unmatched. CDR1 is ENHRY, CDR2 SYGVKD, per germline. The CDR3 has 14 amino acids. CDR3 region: CAIRGDRGDNEQFF. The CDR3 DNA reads TGTGCCATCAGGGGGGACAGGGGCGACAATGAGCAGTTCTTC.

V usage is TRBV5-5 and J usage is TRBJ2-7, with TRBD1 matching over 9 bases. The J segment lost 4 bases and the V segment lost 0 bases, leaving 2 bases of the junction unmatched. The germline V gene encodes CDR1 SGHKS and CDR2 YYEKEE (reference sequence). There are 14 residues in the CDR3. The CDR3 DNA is TGTGCCAGCAGCTTGGGCGGACAGGGGTACGAGCAGTACTTC. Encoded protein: CASSLGGQGYEQYF.

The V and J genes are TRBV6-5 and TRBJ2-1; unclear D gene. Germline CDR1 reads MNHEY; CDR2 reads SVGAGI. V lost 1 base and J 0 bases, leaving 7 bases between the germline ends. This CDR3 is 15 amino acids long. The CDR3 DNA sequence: TGTGCCAGCAGTTACTTGACGGGCTCCTACAATGAGCAGTTCTTC. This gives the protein CASSYLTGSYNEQFF.